The clone carrying this T cell receptor beta chain was picked up a small number of times. Its matching antigen is unknown. Using its own MiXCR run on the 5' RACE reads, TCRdb lists one record per CDR3 protein. Altogether around 340,000 distinct CDR3 sequences are present, 10% to 15% being singletons, with the ten largest covering about 22%. The junction had 10 bases not matched to a gene; V was cut back by 6 bases and J by 8 bases. The CDR3 loop spans 15 amino acids. The germline V gene has CDR1 MNHEY and CDR2 SMNVEV (reference sequence). The data were obtained in a study of T-cell memory formation after mild COVID-19. About the study: TCR clusters were mostly donor specific. The study's findings and limits: Clones that contracted from day 15 to 85 had balanced CD4/CD8; later expanders were CD4+ biased. Whether second-wave clones peaking at day 37 were SARS-CoV-2 specific went unconfirmed. Clones that contracted clustered mainly in CM and EM if CD4+ and in EMRA if CD8+.

This TCR derives from a man aged 18 to 29 who had mild COVID-19 (a few samples of this study predate the infection). Cell type and time point are not known. The sequenced sample was PBMCs or a T cell subset sorted from them (not recorded which). This rearrangement joins TRBV27 to TRBJ2-1; TRBD1 matches 10 bases. CDR3 DNA: TGTGCCAGCAGCCCGGACAGGGGGTATTTCTATGAGCAGTTCTTC. Translated: CASSPDRGYFYEQFF.